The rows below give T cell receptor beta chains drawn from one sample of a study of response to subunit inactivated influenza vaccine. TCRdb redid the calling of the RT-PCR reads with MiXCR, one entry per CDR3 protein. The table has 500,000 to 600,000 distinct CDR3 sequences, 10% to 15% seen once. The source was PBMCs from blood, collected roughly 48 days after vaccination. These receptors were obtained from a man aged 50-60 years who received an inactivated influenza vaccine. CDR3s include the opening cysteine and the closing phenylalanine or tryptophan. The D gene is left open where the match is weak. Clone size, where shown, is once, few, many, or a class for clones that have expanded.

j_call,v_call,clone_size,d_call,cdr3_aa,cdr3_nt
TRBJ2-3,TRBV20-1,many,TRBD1,CSAMDRGPPTDTQYF,TGCAGTGCTATGGACAGGGGGCCCCCCACAGATACGCAGTATTTT
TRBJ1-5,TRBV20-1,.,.,CRKLRGRNSNQPQHF,TGCAGGAAGCTCAGGGGCAGGAATAGCAATCAGCCCCAGCATTTT
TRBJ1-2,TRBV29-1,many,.,CSVEAEGRAAVYGYTF,TGCAGCGTTGAAGCTGAGGGCCGCGCAGCTGTTTATGGCTACACCTTC
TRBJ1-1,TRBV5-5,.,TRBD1,CASSLWQGAMNTEAFF,TGTGCCAGCAGCTTGTGGCAGGGGGCGATGAACACTGAAGCTTTCTTT
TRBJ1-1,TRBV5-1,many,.,CASSIGTGIRGTEAFF,TGCGCCAGCAGCATCGGGACTGGGATTCGTGGCACTGAAGCTTTCTTT
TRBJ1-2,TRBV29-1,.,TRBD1,CSVGDRANYGYTF,TGCAGCGTTGGGGACAGGGCCAACTATGGCTACACCTTC
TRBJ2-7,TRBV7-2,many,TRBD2,CASSLVPTVGGNEQYF,TGTGCCAGCAGCTTAGTGCCCACCGTCGGGGGGAACGAGCAGTACTTC
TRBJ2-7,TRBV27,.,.,CASSPKFLGSEQYF,TGTGCCAGCAGCCCGAAATTTCTCGGATCCGAGCAGTACTTC
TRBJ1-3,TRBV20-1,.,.,CSAEDSSGNTIYF,TGCAGTGCCGAGGACAGTTCTGGAAACACCATATATTTT
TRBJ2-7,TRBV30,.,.,CAWSVAGEQYF,TGTGCCTGGAGTGTGGCTGGCGAGCAGTACTTC
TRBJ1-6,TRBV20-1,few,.,CSASAVHNSPLHF,TGCAGTGCTAGTGCAGTACATAATTCACCCCTCCACTTT
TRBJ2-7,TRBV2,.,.,CASSEGEGPDATYEQYF,TGTGCCAGCAGTGAGGGAGAGGGCCCCGATGCAACCTACGAGCAGTACTTC
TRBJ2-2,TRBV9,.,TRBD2,CASSVSGRLNTGELFF,TGTGCCAGCAGCGTTTCCGGGAGGCTAAACACCGGGGAGCTGTTTTTT
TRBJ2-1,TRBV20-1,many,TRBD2,CSAGEGTYNEQFF,TGCAGTGCTGGGGAGGGAACCTACAATGAGCAGTTCTTC
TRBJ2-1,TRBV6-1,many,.,CASRIQGRGNEQFF,TGTGCCAGCAGAATACAGGGTCGGGGCAATGAGCAGTTCTTC
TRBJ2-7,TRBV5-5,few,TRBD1,CASSLEGQAYEQYF,TGTGCCAGCAGCTTGGAGGGACAGGCCTACGAGCAGTACTTC
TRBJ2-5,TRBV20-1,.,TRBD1,CSAGTGTEETQYF,TGCAGTGCTGGTACCGGGACAGAAGAGACCCAGTACTTC
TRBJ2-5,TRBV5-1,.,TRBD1,CASSMTGGSGETQYF,TGCGCCAGCAGCATGACAGGGGGCTCGGGAGAGACCCAGTACTTC
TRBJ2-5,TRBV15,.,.,CATSSQGQETQYF,TGTGCCACCAGCTCCCAGGGTCAAGAGACCCAGTACTTC
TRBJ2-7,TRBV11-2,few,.,CASSTDQLASYEQYF,TGTGCCAGCAGCACAGACCAATTAGCCTCCTACGAGCAGTACTTC
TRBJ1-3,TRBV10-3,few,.,CAISDPGETSGNTIYF,TGTGCCATCAGTGATCCAGGCGAAACCTCTGGAAACACCATATATTTT
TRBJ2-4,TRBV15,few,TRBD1,CATSGQQGKGYRYF,TGTGCCACCAGCGGACAACAGGGGAAGGGGTACAGGTACTTC
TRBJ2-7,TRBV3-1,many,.,CASSQGRWQSEQYF,TGTGCCAGCAGCCAAGGGAGATGGCAAAGCGAGCAGTACTTC
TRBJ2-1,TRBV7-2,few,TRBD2,CASSYTSGGYNEQFF,TGTGCCAGCAGCTACACTAGCGGGGGGTACAATGAGCAGTTCTTC
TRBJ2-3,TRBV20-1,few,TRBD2,CSARGLAEVTDTQYF,TGCAGTGCTAGAGGGCTAGCGGAGGTCACAGATACGCAGTATTTT
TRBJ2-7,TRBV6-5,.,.,CASSYSLGHLYEQYF,TGTGCCAGCAGTTACTCTTTGGGGCACCTCTACGAGCAGTACTTC
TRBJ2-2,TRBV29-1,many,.,CSVEITGELFF,TGCAGCGTTGAGATTACCGGGGAGCTGTTTTTT
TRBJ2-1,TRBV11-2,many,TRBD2,CASSLALAPYNEQFF,TGTGCCAGCAGCTTAGCACTAGCGCCCTACAATGAGCAGTTCTTC
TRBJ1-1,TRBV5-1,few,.,CASSLAVLSNTEAFF,TGCGCCAGCAGCTTGGCCGTTTTGTCTAACACTGAAGCTTTCTTT
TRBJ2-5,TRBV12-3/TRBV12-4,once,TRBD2,CAFCLGVAGGPEETQYF,TGTGCCTTCTGTTTAGGGGTAGCGGGGGGGCCGGAAGAGACCCAGTACTTC
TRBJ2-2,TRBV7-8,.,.,CASSSGSPPEGELFF,TGTGCCAGCAGCTCCGGCTCTCCCCCAGAAGGGGAGCTGTTTTTT
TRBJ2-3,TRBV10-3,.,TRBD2,CAISLSGRALDTQYF,TGTGCCATCAGCCTTAGCGGGAGGGCCTTAGATACGCAGTATTTT
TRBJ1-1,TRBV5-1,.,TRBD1,CASSRTGQGLWNTEAFF,TGCGCCAGCAGCAGAACGGGACAGGGTTTATGGAACACTGAAGCTTTCTTT
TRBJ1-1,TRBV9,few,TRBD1,CASSEGTGSNTEAFF,TGTGCCAGCAGCGAGGGGACAGGGTCGAACACTGAAGCTTTCTTT
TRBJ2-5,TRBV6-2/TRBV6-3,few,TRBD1,CASSYGGQGATGETQYF,TGTGCCAGCAGTTACGGAGGACAGGGGGCAACGGGTGAGACCCAGTACTTC
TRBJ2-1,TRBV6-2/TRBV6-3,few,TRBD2,CASSRLAASYNEQFF,TGTGCCAGCAGTCGGCTAGCGGCCTCCTACAATGAGCAGTTCTTC
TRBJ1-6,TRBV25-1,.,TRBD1,CATHRGTYNSPLHF,TGTGCCACCCACAGGGGCACCTATAATTCACCCCTCCACTTT
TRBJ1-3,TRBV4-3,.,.,CASSQISTGGNTIYF,TGCGCCAGCAGCCAAATCTCGACAGGCGGAAACACCATATATTTT
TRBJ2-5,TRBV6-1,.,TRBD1,CASSEGSGGTPQETQYF,TGTGCCAGCAGTGAAGGATCAGGGGGCACCCCTCAAGAGACCCAGTACTTC
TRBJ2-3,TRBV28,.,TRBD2,CASSFQAGGPTTDTQYF,TGTGCCAGCAGTTTTCAGGCGGGGGGGCCAACGACAGATACGCAGTATTTT
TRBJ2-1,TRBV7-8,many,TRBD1,CASSTPPGQGAYNEQFF,TGTGCCAGCAGCACTCCACCGGGACAGGGGGCCTACAATGAGCAGTTCTTC
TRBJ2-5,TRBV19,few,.,CASNDGKLQETQYF,TGTGCCAGTAATGATGGGAAACTGCAAGAGACCCAGTACTTC
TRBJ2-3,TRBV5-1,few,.,CASSLRENTDTQYF,TGCGCCAGCAGCTTGCGGGAAAACACAGATACGCAGTATTTT
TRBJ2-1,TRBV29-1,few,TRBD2,CSVAGTSIKFSSYNEQFF,TGCAGCGTTGCCGGGACTAGCATTAAATTTAGCTCCTACAATGAGCAGTTCTTC
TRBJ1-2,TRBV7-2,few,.,CASSLGGPGYGYTF,TGTGCCAGCAGCTTAGGGGGACCCGGCTATGGCTACACCTTC
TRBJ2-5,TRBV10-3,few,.,CAISESEKGTTQYF,TGTGCCATCAGTGAGTCGGAGAAGGGGACGACCCAGTACTTC
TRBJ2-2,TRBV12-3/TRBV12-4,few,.,CASSLLLGFGAGELFF,TGTGCCAGCAGTTTACTGTTAGGGTTTGGGGCCGGGGAGCTGTTTTTT
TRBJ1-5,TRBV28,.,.,CASTSPAGSNQPQHF,TGTGCCAGCACCTCCCCGGCCGGGTCCAATCAGCCCCAGCATTTT
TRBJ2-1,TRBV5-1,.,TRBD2,CASSGTSGGGSYNEQFF,TGCGCCAGCAGCGGAACTAGCGGGGGGGGTTCCTACAATGAGCAGTTCTTC
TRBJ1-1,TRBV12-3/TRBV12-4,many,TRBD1,CASSFEGTGGGTEAFF,TGTGCCAGCAGTTTTGAAGGGACAGGGGGTGGCACTGAAGCTTTCTTT
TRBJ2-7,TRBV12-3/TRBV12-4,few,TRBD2,CASSQRGSSYEQYF,TGTGCCAGCAGTCAGCGGGGCTCCTCCTACGAGCAGTACTTC